A single sample is the source of the 12 T cell receptor beta chains below, sequenced in a study of blood T cell repertoires in COVID-19. Generated by immunoSEQ multiplex PCR, the TCRdb table keeps only in-frame clones and is missing some. This table holds some 450,000 clones, approximately 89% found once. Source material: peripheral blood. The receptors here all came from a woman aged 50 to 60 with COVID-19, enrolled during active disease.

The chain employs TRBV3-1 (or the pseudogene TRBV3-2) and TRBJ1-1; D not resolved. V lost 1 base and J 11 bases, leaving 20 bases between the germline ends. The CDR3 runs to 15 residues. Germline V gene data show CDR1 as LGHDT and CDR2 as YNNKEL (reference sequence). Here the CDR3 DNA reads TGTGCCAGCAGCCAAGCCAGCTTGACTGCCCGCTGGGCTTTCTTT. Its translation is CASSQASLTARWAFF.

The gene calls are TRBV9 and TRBJ2-3; D might be TRBD2 (5 bases). Trimming stripped 0 bases from V and 0 bases from J, with 14 bases between. Germline V gives CDR1 SGDLS, CDR2 YYNGEE. This CDR3 spans 17 amino acids. CDR3 DNA sequence: TGTGCCAGCAGCGTAGGCGGGTCATCTCCTAGCACAGATACGCAGTATTTT. Amino acid sequence: CASSVGGSSPSTDTQYF.

This clone showed up just a few times. The V gene is TRBV6-6, the J gene TRBJ1-1; no definite D call. This CDR3 is built from 13 residues. CDR1 is MNHNY, CDR2 SVGAGI, per germline (reference sequence). V gave up 2 bases and J gave up 0 bases, with 4 bases separating them. The CDR3, as DNA: TGTGCCAGCAGTTACAACTTGAACACTGAAGCTTTCTTT. It codes for CASSYNLNTEAFF.

The chain carries TRBV4-1 and TRBJ1-4; 9 nucleotides match TRBD1. V gave up 2 bases and J gave up 4 bases; unmatched junction bases: 8. The germline gives CDR1 MGHRA, CDR2 YSYEKL. The CDR3 has 17 amino acids. The CDR3 protein is CASSQSRTGALNEKLFF. CDR3 nucleotides: TGCGCCAGCAGCCAATCCAGGACAGGGGCCCTTAATGAAAAACTGTTTTTT.

This sequence joins TRBV7-8 and TRBJ2-3, with no clear D. The length of the CDR3 is 16 residues. V was trimmed by 5 bases and J by 0 bases, leaving 15 bases between them. Germline V lookup: CDR1 SGHVS, CDR2 FQNEAQ. In DNA form, the CDR3 reads TGTGCCAGCAGCCCTAGGTTTCTCACTAGCACAGATACGCAGTATTTT. Protein: CASSPRFLTSTDTQYF.

This clone turned up a few times. The V call is TRBV2, the J call TRBJ1-1, with D uncertain. There are 10 residues in the CDR3. The V gene's germline CDR1 is SNHLY and CDR2 FYNNEI. Trimming left V 8 bases short and J 11 bases short, with 12 bases between. In nucleotides, the CDR3 is TGTGCCAGCTTGTCCAGCGAGGCTTTCTTT. Its translation: CASLSSEAFF.

J is TRBJ1-5 and V is TRBV6-5; no reliable D call. CDR1 is MNHEY and CDR2 is SVGAGI in the germline V gene. V was pared by 6 bases and J by 5 bases, with 11 bases between. This CDR3 has 13 residues. CDR3 sequence (DNA): TGTGCCAGCAGGGGAGGGTCGGATCAGCCCCAGCATTTT. The encoded protein is CASRGGSDQPQHF.

The chain employs TRBV6-5 and TRBJ1-4; weak D call: TRBD1 (5 bases). CDR1 MNHEY and CDR2 SVGAGI come from the germline V gene. The germline V and J ends were trimmed by 7 bases and 4 bases, with 16 bases remaining between them. The CDR3 runs 15 residues. The CDR3, as DNA: TGTGCCAGCACTCGGACACCATCCGGTAATGAAAAACTGTTTTTT. Translation: CASTRTPSGNEKLFF.

Here the CDR3 reads CASTPYYNNYGYTF. The CDR3 DNA is TGTGCCAGTACCCCATACTATAACAACTATGGCTACACCTTC. This sequence joins TRBV19 and TRBJ1-2; D uncertain. From germline, CDR1 is LNHDA and CDR2 SQIVND (reference sequence). The CDR3 loop spans 14 amino acids. Deletions cut 7 bases from V and 2 bases from J, with 14 bases between.

The rearrangement uses TRBV5-1 and TRBJ2-3; the D is unclear. The germline V gene has CDR1 SGHRS and CDR2 YFSETQ. V was shortened by 0 bases and J by 1 base, with 15 bases between the two germline ends. The CDR3 totals 17 residues. The CDR3: CASSLGLPIIRTDTQYF. The DNA for the CDR3 is TGCGCCAGCAGCTTGGGACTTCCTATTATACGCACAGATACGCAGTATTTT.

The chain carries TRBV3-1 (or the pseudogene TRBV3-2) and TRBJ2-5, with unresolved D. The germline gives CDR1 LGHDT, CDR2 YNNKEL (reference sequence). The CDR3 spans 15 residues. Trimming left V 3 bases short and J 0 bases short, with 11 bases between. The CDR3 region is CASSHSAGNQETQYF. The CDR3 DNA reads TGTGCCAGCAGCCATTCGGCAGGCAACCAAGAGACCCAGTACTTC.

V gene TRBV28 combines with J gene TRBJ1-2; D is unclear. The germline CDR1 and CDR2 sequences are MDHEN and SYDVKM. The CDR3 extends over 13 amino acids. V lost 2 bases, J lost 8 bases, and 12 bases lay in between. In DNA, the CDR3 is TGTGCCAGCAGTTTAGGGCGGGGTGGAGGCTACACCTTC. Amino acids: CASSLGRGGGYTF.